The 13 T cell receptor beta chains reported below all come from one sample, sequenced in a study of blood T cell repertoires in COVID-19 (dated by TCRdb to about 2020). To prepare the library, the immunoSEQ multiplex PCR assay was applied. In its TCRdb copy, this immuneACCESS table keeps in-frame sequences only and misses some clones. Where compared with another copy, unresolved V genes explain less than half of these, and the others have no known cause. The sample table shows around 300,000 clones, and roughly 85% are seen once. The ten largest clones add up to about 3% of the sample. What was sequenced was peripheral blood. Receptor source: a woman in her 30s with active or convalescent COVID-19.

The chain employs TRBV4-1 and TRBJ2-1; 12 bases line up with TRBD2. The V segment lost 0 bases and the J segment 0 bases; nucleotides outside the gene matches: 9. There are 20 residues in the CDR3. CDR1 is MGHRA, CDR2 YSYEKL, per germline. The CDR3 reads CASSQDNVLAGGYSYNEQFF. For the CDR3, the DNA is TGCGCCAGCAGCCAAGATAATGTCCTAGCGGGGGGGTACTCCTACAATGAGCAGTTCTTC.

This clone was seen a single time. This chain links TRBV5-1 with TRBJ2-5, with TRBD1 matching 9 bases. Trimming cost V 4 bases and J 9 bases; bases outside gene matches: 13. Germline loops: CDR1 SGHRS, CDR2 YFSETQ. The CDR3 length is 15 residues. CDR3 loop: CASSGGRDRDYPQYF. Written as DNA, the CDR3 is TGCGCCAGCAGCGGGGGCCGGGACAGGGATTATCCCCAGTACTTC.

The rearrangement joins TRBV10-3 to TRBJ1-1; 9 nucleotides line up with TRBD1. Per germline, CDR1 ENHRY and CDR2 SYGVKD. The CDR3 extends over 15 amino acids. V lost 1 base to trimming and J lost 7 bases; unmatched junction nucleotides: 7. This CDR3 is CAISELGTGYIEAFF. CDR3 nucleotide sequence: TGTGCCATCAGTGAGTTAGGGACAGGGTATATTGAAGCTTTCTTT.

The chain employs TRBV5-1 and TRBJ1-3; D perhaps matches TRBD1 (5 bases). Trimming removed 0 bases from V and 4 bases from J, with 14 bases in between. Per germline, CDR1 SGHRS and CDR2 YFSETQ. The CDR3 is made up of 16 amino acids. CDR3 sequence: CASSLAMGGSGNTIYF. The CDR3 coding sequence is TGCGCCAGCAGCTTGGCCATGGGGGGATCCGGAAACACCATATATTTT.

This chain links TRBV5-6 with TRBJ2-1, with D tentatively TRBD2 (6 bases). The ends were cut back, 2 bases at V and 5 bases at J, with 8 bases in the middle. The CDR3 covers 13 residues. Germline-derived CDR1 and CDR2 are SGHDT and YYEEEE. CDR3 DNA: TGTGCCAGCAGCTTCGCGGGAAACAATGAGCAGTTCTTC. It translates to CASSFAGNNEQFF.

This clone was found once. DNA of the CDR3: TGTGCCAGTACCTTTACAGGGGGAGGCGAAGCTTTCTTT. Residues: CASTFTGGGEAFF. The chain couples TRBV19 to TRBJ1-1, with 8 bases aligning to TRBD1. The CDR3 is 13 residues long. V lost 7 bases, J lost 8 bases, and 9 bases stayed unmatched. Germline CDR1 is LNHDA and CDR2 is SQIVND (reference sequence).

The chain recombines TRBV7-2 with TRBJ2-3; 7 positions agree with TRBD1. Germline V gene lookup returns CDR1 SGHTA and CDR2 FQGNSA. The CDR3 consists of 14 residues. V trimming: 2 bases; J trimming: 1 base; junction bases outside the gene matches: 0. This chain's CDR3 is CASSLQGGTDTQYF. In DNA, the CDR3 is TGTGCCAGCAGCTTACAGGGGGGCACAGATACGCAGTATTTT.

V and J are TRBV29-1 and TRBJ2-2, with TRBD2 matching 7 bases. Germline V gene data show CDR1 as SQVTM and CDR2 as ANQGSEA. The length of the CDR3 is 13 residues. After removal of 4 bases from V and 6 bases from J, the junction contained 5 bases not matched to a gene. CDR3 nucleotide sequence: TGCAGCGTTGGTCATGGGGGGGCCGGGGAGCTGTTTTTT. Amino acid sequence: CSVGHGGAGELFF.

The rearrangement uses TRBV13 and TRBJ2-3; 13 bases are shared with TRBD2. The CDR3 totals 18 residues. Losses at the gene ends were 5 bases for V and 6 bases for J; bases not matched to a gene: 14. Germline CDR1 is PRHDT and CDR2 is FYEKMQ (reference sequence). The CDR3 DNA reads as TGTGCCAGCAGCCTTGAGACCCGACTAGCGGGGGGAGTGGATACGCAGTATTTT. Translation: CASSLETRLAGGVDTQYF.

The rearrangement uses TRBV18 and TRBJ2-7; 10 bases align to TRBD1. V shed 5 bases and J 6 bases; nucleotides not matched to a gene: 10. The CDR3 has 15 residues. Germline V gene data show CDR1 as KGHSH and CDR2 as LQKENI. This CDR3 is CASSSLGQGRLEQYF. Here the CDR3 DNA reads TGTGCCAGCTCATCCTTGGGACAGGGGAGACTCGAGCAGTACTTC. The entire variable domain, with the rest obtained from reference TRBV18 and TRBJ2-7, is as follows: NAGVMQNPRHLVRRRGQEARLRCSPMKGHSHVYWYRQLPEEGLKFMVYLQKENIIDESGMPKERFSAEFPKEGPSILRIQQVVRGDSAAYFCASSSLGQGRLEQYFGPGTRLTVT.

The V and J genes are TRBV12-3 or TRBV12-4 and TRBJ1-2; D is ambiguous. V gave up 4 bases and J gave up 4 bases, with 10 bases separating them. The CDR3 is 13 residues long. Written as DNA, the CDR3 is TGTGCCAGCAGTTCTGGGCTGGGCTATGGCTACACCTTC. Amino acid sequence: CASSSGLGYGYTF.

The chain links TRBV3-1 (or the pseudogene TRBV3-2) to TRBJ1-1; maybe TRBD1 (5 bases). This CDR3 is built from 16 residues. The germline V and J ends were trimmed by 1 base and 3 bases, with 15 bases remaining between them. The germline gives CDR1 LGHDT, CDR2 YNNKEL (reference sequence). The CDR3 spells CASSQVAGPTDTEAFF. In DNA, the CDR3 is TGTGCCAGCAGCCAAGTCGCGGGGCCCACGGACACTGAAGCTTTCTTT.

The chain employs TRBV4-3 and TRBJ1-2, with a tentative D call TRBD1 (5 bases). Germline CDR1 LGHNA, CDR2 YSLEER. The ends were cut back, 1 base at V and 0 bases at J, with 9 bases in the middle. The CDR3 runs 15 residues. For the CDR3, the DNA is TGCGCCAGCAGCCAAGGGACATCTACTAACTATGGCTACACCTTC. This codes for CASSQGTSTNYGYTF.